The clone carrying this TCR beta chain was counted only a few times. The antigen is not known. This record comes from a study of response to subunit inactivated influenza vaccine. Study results and caveats: With each seasonal influenza vaccination, the authors suggested, few new T cells are recruited.

Germline V gives CDR1 LNHDA, CDR2 SQIVND (reference sequence). The ends were cut back, 3 bases at V and 4 bases at J, with 10 bases in the middle. This CDR3 comprises 14 residues. In TCRdb, the RT-PCR reads were re-called with MiXCR into one record per CDR3 protein. Of around 580,000 distinct CDR3 sequences listed, approximately 15% were seen once; the top ten hold 11%. The chain combines TRBV19 with TRBJ1-5; possibly TRBD1 for D (6 bases). Sample: PBMCs from blood, taken roughly 12 days after vaccination. This receptor was identified in a man aged 50 to 59 who received an inactivated influenza vaccine. The CDR3: CASSIGGSNQPQHF. The CDR3 nucleotides read TGTGCCAGTAGTATCGGGGGCAGTAATCAGCCCCAGCATTTT.